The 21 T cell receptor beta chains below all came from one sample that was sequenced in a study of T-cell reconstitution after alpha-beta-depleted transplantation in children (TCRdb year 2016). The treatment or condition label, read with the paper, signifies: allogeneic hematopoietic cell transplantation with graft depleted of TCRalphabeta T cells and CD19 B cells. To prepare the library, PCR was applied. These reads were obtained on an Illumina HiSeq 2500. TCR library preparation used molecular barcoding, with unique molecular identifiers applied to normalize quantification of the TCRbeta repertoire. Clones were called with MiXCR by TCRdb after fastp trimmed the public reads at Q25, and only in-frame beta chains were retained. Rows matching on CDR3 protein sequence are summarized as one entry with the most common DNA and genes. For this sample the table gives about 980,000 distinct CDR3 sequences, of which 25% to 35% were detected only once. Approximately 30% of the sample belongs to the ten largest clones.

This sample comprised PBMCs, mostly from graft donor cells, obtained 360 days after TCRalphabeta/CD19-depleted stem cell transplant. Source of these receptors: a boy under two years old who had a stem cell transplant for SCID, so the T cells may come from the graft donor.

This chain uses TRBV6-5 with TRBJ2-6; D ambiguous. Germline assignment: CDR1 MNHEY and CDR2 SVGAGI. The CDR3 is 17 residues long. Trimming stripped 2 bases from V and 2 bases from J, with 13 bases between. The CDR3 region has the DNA TGTGCCAGCAGTTACGGGGTAGGGTTGCCTGGGGCCAACGTCCTGACTTTC. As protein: CASSYGVGLPGANVLTF.

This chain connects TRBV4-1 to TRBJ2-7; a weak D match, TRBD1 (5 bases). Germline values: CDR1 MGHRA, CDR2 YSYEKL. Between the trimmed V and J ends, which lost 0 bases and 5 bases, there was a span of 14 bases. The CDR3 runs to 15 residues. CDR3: CASSQDPRVGNEQYF. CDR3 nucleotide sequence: TGCGCCAGCAGCCAAGATCCCAGGGTCGGAAACGAGCAGTACTTC.

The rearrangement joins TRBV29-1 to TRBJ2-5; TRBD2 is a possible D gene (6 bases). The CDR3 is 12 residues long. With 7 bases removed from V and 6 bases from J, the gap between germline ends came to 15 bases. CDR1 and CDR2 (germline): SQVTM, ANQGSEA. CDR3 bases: TGCAGCGGTGGGAGGTCCATCAAGACCCAGTACTTC. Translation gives CSGGRSIKTQYF.

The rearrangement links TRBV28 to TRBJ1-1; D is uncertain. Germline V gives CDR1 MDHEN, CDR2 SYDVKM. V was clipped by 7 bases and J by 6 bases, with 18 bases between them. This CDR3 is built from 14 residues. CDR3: CASTPAGFTPEAFF. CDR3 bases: TGTGCCAGCACCCCCGCGGGGTTTACCCCTGAAGCTTTCTTT.

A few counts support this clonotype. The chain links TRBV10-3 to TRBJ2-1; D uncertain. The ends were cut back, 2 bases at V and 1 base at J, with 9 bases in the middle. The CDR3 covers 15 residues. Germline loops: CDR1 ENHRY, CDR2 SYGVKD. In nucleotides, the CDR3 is TGTGCCATCAGTGAGGCGGTCGGATCCTACAATGAGCAGTTCTTC. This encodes CAISEAVGSYNEQFF.

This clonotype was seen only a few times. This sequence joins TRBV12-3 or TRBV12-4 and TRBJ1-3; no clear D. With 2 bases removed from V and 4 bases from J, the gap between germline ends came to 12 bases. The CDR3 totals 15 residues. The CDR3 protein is CASSLHGDPGNTIYF. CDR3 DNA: TGTGCCAGCAGTTTACATGGGGATCCCGGAAACACCATATATTTT.

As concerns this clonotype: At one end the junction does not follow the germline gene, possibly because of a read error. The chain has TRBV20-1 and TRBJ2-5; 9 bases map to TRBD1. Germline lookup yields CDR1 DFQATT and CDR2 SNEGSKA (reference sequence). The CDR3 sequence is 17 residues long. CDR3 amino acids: CSVRDSRGTGPRETQYF. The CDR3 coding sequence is TGCAGTGTTAGAGATAGTCGCGGGACAGGGCCCAGGGAGACCCAGTACTTC.

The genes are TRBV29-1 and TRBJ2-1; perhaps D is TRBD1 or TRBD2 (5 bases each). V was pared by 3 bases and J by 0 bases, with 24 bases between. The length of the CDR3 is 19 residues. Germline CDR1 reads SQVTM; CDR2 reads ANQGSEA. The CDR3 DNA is TGCAGCGTTGATTTGGGGCTCTTAAAGAAGCGGCCCTCCTACAATGAGCAGTTCTTC. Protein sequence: CSVDLGLLKKRPSYNEQFF.

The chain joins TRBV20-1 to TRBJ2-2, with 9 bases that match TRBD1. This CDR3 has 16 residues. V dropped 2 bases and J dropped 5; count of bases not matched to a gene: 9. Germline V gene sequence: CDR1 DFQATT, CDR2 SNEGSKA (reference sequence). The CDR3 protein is CSARSGTGSSTGELFF. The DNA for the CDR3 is TGCAGTGCTAGATCCGGGACAGGGTCGAGTACCGGGGAGCTGTTTTTT.

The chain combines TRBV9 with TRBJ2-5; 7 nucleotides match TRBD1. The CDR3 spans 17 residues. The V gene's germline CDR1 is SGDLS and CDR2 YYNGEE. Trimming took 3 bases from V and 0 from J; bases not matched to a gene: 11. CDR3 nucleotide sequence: TGTGCCAGCAGCGAAAAGGGGACAGACCTGTACCAAGAGACCCAGTACTTC. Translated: CASSEKGTDLYQETQYF.

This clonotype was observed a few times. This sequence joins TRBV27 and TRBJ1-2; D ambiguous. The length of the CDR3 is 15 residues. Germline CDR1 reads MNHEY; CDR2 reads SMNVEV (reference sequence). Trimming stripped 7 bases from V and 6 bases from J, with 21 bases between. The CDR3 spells CASKGGWGSLDGYTF. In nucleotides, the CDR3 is TGTGCCAGCAAAGGCGGGTGGGGATCCCTTGATGGCTACACCTTC.

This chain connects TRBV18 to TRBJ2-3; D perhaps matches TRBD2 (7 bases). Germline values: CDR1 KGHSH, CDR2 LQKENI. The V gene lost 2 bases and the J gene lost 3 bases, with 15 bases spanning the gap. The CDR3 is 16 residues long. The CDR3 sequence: CASSPVSGGLTDTQYF. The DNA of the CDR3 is TGTGCCAGCTCACCAGTTTCGGGGGGCTTGACAGATACGCAGTATTTT.

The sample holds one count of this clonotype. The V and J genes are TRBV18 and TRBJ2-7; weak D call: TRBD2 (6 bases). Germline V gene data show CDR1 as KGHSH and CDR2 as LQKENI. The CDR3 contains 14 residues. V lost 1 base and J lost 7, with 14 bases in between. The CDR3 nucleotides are TGTGCCAGCTCACCACTTGCGGGAAAGAGGGAGCAGTACTTC. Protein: CASSPLAGKREQYF.

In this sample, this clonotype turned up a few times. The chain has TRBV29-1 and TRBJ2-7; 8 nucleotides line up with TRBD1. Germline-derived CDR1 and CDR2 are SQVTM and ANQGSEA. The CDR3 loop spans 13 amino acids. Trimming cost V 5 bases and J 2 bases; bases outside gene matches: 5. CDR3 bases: TGCAGCGTTCAGGCAGGGGGCCCCTACGAGCAGTACTTC. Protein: CSVQAGGPYEQYF.

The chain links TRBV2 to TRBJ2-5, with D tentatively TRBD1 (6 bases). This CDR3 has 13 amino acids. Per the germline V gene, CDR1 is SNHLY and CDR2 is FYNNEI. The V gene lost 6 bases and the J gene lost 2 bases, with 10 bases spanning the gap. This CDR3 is CASSATGQETQYF. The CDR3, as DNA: TGTGCCAGCAGCGCGACAGGTCAAGAGACCCAGTACTTC.

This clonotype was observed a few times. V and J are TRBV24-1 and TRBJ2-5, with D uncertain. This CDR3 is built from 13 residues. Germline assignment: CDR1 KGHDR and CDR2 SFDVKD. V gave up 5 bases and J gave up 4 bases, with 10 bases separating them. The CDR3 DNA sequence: TGTGCCACCAGTGGACGACGCCGAGAGACCCAGTACTTC. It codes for CATSGRRRETQYF.

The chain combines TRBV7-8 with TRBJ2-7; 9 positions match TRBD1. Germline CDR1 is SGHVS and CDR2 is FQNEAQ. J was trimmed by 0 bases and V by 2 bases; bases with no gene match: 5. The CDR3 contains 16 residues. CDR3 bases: TGTGCCAGCAGCTTAACCCCGGGACAGGGCTCCTACGAGCAGTACTTC. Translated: CASSLTPGQGSYEQYF.

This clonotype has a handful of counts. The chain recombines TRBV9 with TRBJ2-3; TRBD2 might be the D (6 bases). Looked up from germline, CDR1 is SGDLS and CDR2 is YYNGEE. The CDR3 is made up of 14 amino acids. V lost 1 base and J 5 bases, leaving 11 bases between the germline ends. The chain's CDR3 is CASSVILGGDTQYF. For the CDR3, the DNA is TGTGCCAGCAGCGTAATCTTGGGGGGAGATACGCAGTATTTT.

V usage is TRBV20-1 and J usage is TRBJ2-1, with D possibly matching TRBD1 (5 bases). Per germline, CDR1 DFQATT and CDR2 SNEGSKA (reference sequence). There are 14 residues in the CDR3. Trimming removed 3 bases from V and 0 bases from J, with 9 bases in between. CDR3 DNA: TGCAGTGCTAGGACAGAAAGCTCCTACAATGAGCAGTTCTTC. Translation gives CSARTESSYNEQFF.

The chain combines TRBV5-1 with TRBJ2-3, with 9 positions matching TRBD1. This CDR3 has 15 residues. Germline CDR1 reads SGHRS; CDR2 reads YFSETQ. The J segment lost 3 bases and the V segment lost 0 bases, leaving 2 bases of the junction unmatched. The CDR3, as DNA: TGCGCCAGCAGCTTGGGCGACAGGGGGACAGATACGCAGTATTTT. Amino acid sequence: CASSLGDRGTDTQYF.

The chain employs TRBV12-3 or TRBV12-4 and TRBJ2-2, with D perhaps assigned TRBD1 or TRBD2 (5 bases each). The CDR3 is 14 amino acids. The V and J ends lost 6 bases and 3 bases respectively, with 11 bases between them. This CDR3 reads CASRTRGDTGELFF. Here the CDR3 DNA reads TGTGCCAGCAGGACGAGGGGCGACACCGGGGAGCTGTTTTTT.